This T cell receptor (beta chain) came from a study of blood T cell repertoires in COVID-19. In the original workflow: Cell counts per sample came from amplifying reference gene primers. Repertoires were generated with immunoSEQ multiplex PCR, while TCRdb's copy carries only in-frame clones and drops some. V and J calls and clone size are as listed in that table; D and trimming were resolved from the DNA. This table has a few hundred thousand clones, around 90% appearing once. Trimming removed 0 bases from V and 2 bases from J, with 17 bases in between. Germline V CDR1 and CDR2: MGHRA, YSYEKL. CDR3 length equals 17 residues. There are a few counts of this clone.

This TCR came from a human donor in a cohort sampled during active COVID-19. The genes are TRBV4-1 and TRBJ2-7; a weak D match, TRBD1 (5 bases). Specimen: peripheral blood. The CDR3 here is CASSQEEPGIPTYEQYF. CDR3 coding DNA: TGCGCCAGCAGCCAAGAGGAGCCAGGGATCCCCACCTACGAGCAGTACTTC.